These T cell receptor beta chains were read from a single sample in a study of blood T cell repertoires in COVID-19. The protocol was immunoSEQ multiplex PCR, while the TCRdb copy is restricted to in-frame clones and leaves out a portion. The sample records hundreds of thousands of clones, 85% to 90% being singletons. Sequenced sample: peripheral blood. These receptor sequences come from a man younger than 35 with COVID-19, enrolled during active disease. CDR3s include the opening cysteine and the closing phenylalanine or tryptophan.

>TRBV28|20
CASSLPIRWGGLAGVYEQYF
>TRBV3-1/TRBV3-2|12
CASSPTGEGQFF
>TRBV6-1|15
CASSEVAGLNYEQYF
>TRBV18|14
CASSQDRTSYEQYF
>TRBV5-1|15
CASSPTGGRGEKLFF
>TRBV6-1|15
CASSERYSSSYEQYF
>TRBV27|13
CATGGAYYNEQFF
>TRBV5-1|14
CASSYGQGNTEAFF
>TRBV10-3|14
CAIAQGANTGELFF
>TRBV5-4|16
CASSSSKTGGNTEAFF
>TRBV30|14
CAWSAVNSGNTIYF
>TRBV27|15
CASQGLPSSYNEQFF
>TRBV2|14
CASRLAGGNYGYTF
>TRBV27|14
CASSLLENPDTQYF
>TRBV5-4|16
CASSLDQQGIGTEAFF
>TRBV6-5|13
CASETSGSYEQYF
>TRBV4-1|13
CASSQGAANVLTF
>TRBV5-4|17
CASSWGGIAGEWNEQFF
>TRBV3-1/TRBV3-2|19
CASSQESRTSGDDIETQYF
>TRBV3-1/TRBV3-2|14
CASSQTSGYNEQFF
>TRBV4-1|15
CASSEVQGGNNEQFF
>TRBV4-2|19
CASSHPQGAAGGLANEQFF
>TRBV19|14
CASSPTAGYYEQYF
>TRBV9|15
CASSVGTSLPYGYTF
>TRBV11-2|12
CASSFRDTEAFF
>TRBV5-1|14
CASSSSPGTYEQYF
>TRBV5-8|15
CASSPQRANTGELFF
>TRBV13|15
CASSHPGQGAHEQYF
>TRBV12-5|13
CASGGTTYNEQFF
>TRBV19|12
CASSTLTGTSFF
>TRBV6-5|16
CASSYDRSRGRSPLHF
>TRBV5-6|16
CASSLVSGVITNEQFF
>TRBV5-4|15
CASSKRLAGLETQYF
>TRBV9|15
CASSVEGTGGGEQYF
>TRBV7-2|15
CASSLGSGGTDTQYF
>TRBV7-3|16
CASSLGGLAGTGELFF
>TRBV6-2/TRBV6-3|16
CASSYRARGGAGELFF
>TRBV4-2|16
CASSQDIFLLNYGYTF
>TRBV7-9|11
CASSLWDWQFF
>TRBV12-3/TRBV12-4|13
CASSLGTGVVETF
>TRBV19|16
CASSPLAGGNTGELFF
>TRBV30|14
CACRASSYNSPLHF
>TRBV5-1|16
CASSLDPSGRGNEQFF
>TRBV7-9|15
CASNQRGSSYNEQFF
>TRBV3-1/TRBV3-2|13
CASSGRGQPNLHF
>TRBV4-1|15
CASSQEGSRNSPLHF
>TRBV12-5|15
CASGLVLAVSYEQYF
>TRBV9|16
CASSVGQGRVNTEAFF
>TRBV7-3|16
CASSYEGGLAGEELFF
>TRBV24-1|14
CATSDRPQGNTQYF
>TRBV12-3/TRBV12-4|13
CASSLMGDTEAFF
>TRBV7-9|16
CASSLSGLAGGNEQFF
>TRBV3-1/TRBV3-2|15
CASSRSGGASFTQYF
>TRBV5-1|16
CASSSGGVTNTGELFF
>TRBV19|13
CASSIGPTYEQYF
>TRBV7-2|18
CASSDSRNWAQMNTEAFF
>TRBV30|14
CAWSLSGSGYIQYF
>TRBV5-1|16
CASSTGQGIGAAEAFF
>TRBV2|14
CASSPWGRGNTIYF
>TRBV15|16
CATSGPGQGSYNEQFF